Sequencing of this TCR beta chain was carried out in a study of cytomegalovirus exposure and HLA in healthy donors. Broader study findings: Likely technical artifact: a cluster of highly shared sequence variants. Fewer N-insertions (relative to the roughly 660-donor mean) were reportedly seen in an Asian-associated ancestry cluster in a later analysis. In vitro testing confirmed a few CMV-associated chains as specific for CMV antigens. Associated with HLA alleles at 0.05 false discovery rate in a later analysis were some 16,000 TCR beta sequences.

The study ran its PCR with 60 Vbeta and 13 Jbeta primers. Libraries were prepared by immunoSEQ multiplex PCR; TCRdb keeps only in-frame clonotypes and omits some of them. In the table there are a few hundred thousand clones, around 83% of which are singletons. Details on this clone: Its antigen remains unknown.

The origin of this receptor is a woman aged 50 to 65 in good health and CMV-seropositive. The sample comprised PBMCs.

CDR3 DNA: TGTGCCACCTCTAGAACCTCCTACGAGCAGTACTTC. It codes for CATSRTSYEQYF. The gene calls are TRBV25-1 and TRBJ2-7, with D hard to call. This CDR3 region has 12 residues. V gave up 10 bases and J gave up 0 bases, with 10 bases separating them. Per the germline V gene, CDR1 is MGHDK and CDR2 is SYGVNS.